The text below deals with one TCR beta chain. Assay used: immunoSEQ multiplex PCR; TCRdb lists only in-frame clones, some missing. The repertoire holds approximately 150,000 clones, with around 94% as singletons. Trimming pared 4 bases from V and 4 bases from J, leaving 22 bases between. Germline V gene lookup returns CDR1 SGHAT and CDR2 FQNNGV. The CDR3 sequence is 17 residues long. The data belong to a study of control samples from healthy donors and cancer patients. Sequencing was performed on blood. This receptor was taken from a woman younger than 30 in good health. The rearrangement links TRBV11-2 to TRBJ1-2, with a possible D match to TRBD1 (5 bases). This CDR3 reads CASSSTRTVPGAYGYTF. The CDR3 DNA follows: TGTGCCAGCAGCTCCACTCGGACCGTCCCCGGGGCCTATGGCTACACCTTC.